One and the same sample provided the 13 T cell receptor beta chains below, sequenced in a study of T cell changes during pregnancy in multiple sclerosis. Only in-frame clones appear in the TCRdb table, and some are missing; sequencing was by immunoSEQ multiplex PCR. The sample lists under 95,000 clones; approximately 92% were seen once. This specimen consisted of peripheral blood, obtained after pregnancy. The receptor set was obtained from a female donor with multiple sclerosis, enrolled in a pregnancy study.

The rearrangement joins TRBV5-1 to TRBJ1-2; maybe TRBD1 (5 bases). The CDR3 totals 12 residues. Germline assignment: CDR1 SGHRS and CDR2 YFSETQ. V shed 4 bases and J shed 8 bases, with 12 bases lying between them. The CDR3 DNA reads TGCGCCAGCAGCCCGGGGGGGATCGGCTACACCTTC. It yields the protein CASSPGGIGYTF.

The rearrangement links TRBV6-7 to TRBJ1-6; tentatively, D is TRBD1 (6 bases). TRBV6-7 is given ORF status, its function remaining uncertain. The CDR3 has 17 residues. Trimming stripped 4 bases from V and 5 bases from J, with 18 bases between. The CDR3 protein is CASSCSGQPEHNSPLHF. In nucleotides, the CDR3 is TGTGCCAGCAGTTGCTCTGGACAGCCAGAACATAATTCACCCCTCCACTTT.

The rearrangement uses TRBV29-1 and TRBJ1-1; perhaps TRBD1 as D (5 bases). CDR3 length equals 13 residues. V was clipped by 6 bases and J by 0 bases, with 11 bases between them. Germline V lookup: CDR1 SQVTM, CDR2 ANQGSEA. CDR3 residues: CSVGGGVNTEAFF. For the CDR3, the DNA is TGCAGCGTCGGCGGGGGAGTGAACACTGAAGCTTTCTTT.

J is TRBJ2-5 and V is TRBV7-9; 7 bases line up with TRBD1. The length of the CDR3 is 15 residues. With 1 base clipped from V and 4 bases from J, the junction kept 6 bases outside the gene matches. Germline V gene sequence: CDR1 SEHNR, CDR2 FQNEAQ (reference sequence). The DNA for the CDR3 is TGTGCCAGCAGCTTAGGTGCCAGGGACAGAGAGACCCAGTACTTC. It is translated as CASSLGARDRETQYF.

The chain couples TRBV29-1 to TRBJ1-2; D is undetermined. The V and J ends lost 3 bases and 7 bases respectively, with 9 bases between them. This CDR3 spans 11 amino acids. In germline, CDR1 is SQVTM, CDR2 ANQGSEA. In nucleotides, the CDR3 is TGCAGCGTTGAGGCTCATGGTGGCTACACCTTC. Translation: CSVEAHGGYTF.

This chain links TRBV7-9 with TRBJ1-5; no reliable D call. V lost 5 bases to trimming and J lost 5 bases, with 28 bases between them. The CDR3 totals 19 residues. Germline assignment: CDR1 SEHNR and CDR2 FQNEAQ (reference sequence). Written as DNA, the CDR3 is TGTGCCAGCAGCCCCTTAGTGGAGGGTCGTTCGGTTTTCGATCAGCCCCAGCATTTT. Translated, it gives CASSPLVEGRSVFDQPQHF.

The V call is TRBV29-1, the J call TRBJ1-5, with D maybe TRBD1 (6 bases). Trimming took off 4 bases at V and 5 bases at J, with 15 bases between the two ends. The CDR3 sequence is 14 residues long. Germline V gene sequence: CDR1 SQVTM, CDR2 ANQGSEA. DNA of the CDR3: TGCAGCGTTGTAGAAGGGGGATTGGATCAGCCCCAGCATTTT. Encoded protein: CSVVEGGLDQPQHF.

This clone came up a few times. V usage is TRBV27 and J usage is TRBJ1-5, with 10 nucleotides matching TRBD1. After removal of 6 bases from V and 6 bases from J, the junction contained 5 bases not matched to a gene. This CDR3 spans 14 amino acids. Per germline, CDR1 MNHEY and CDR2 SMNVEV (reference sequence). DNA of the CDR3: TGTGCCAGCAGGAGACAGGGGGCGGGTCAGCCCCAGCATTTT. This codes for CASRRQGAGQPQHF.

This sequence joins TRBV21-1 and TRBJ1-2; the tabulated D call, TRBD1, remains unverified against the DNA. TRBV21-1 has pseudogene status. This CDR3 region has 14 residues. The CDR3 DNA is TGTGCCAGCAGCAAAGGAACAGGGATCTATGGCTACACCTTC. It translates to CASSKGTGIYGYTF.

The rearrangement joins TRBV9 to TRBJ2-7; 8 bases are shared with TRBD2. Germline CDR1 reads SGDLS; CDR2 reads YYNGEE. V was clipped by 0 bases and J by 7 bases; unmatched bases: 12. The length of the CDR3 is 16 residues. This CDR3 reads CASSVESTSAPREQYF. In DNA form, the CDR3 reads TGTGCCAGCAGCGTAGAGTCGACTAGCGCCCCAAGAGAGCAGTACTTC.

V gene TRBV19 combines with J gene TRBJ1-2; D is possibly TRBD1 (6 bases). The V and J ends lost 3 bases and 4 bases respectively, with 12 bases between them. CDR1 is LNHDA, CDR2 SQIVND, per germline (reference sequence). There are 14 residues in the CDR3. The CDR3 DNA reads as TGTGCCAGTAGTATTAACGCAGGGGCCTATGGCTACACCTTC. It specifies CASSINAGAYGYTF.

The V call is TRBV11-2, the J call TRBJ2-7, with 11 nucleotides matching TRBD2. The CDR3 has 17 residues. Germline V gene sequence: CDR1 SGHAT, CDR2 FQNNGV. V lost 5 bases to trimming and J lost 2 bases; unmatched junction nucleotides: 11. As DNA, the CDR3 is TGTGCCAGCAGCCCCTCAGTTAGACTAGCGGGGACCTACGAGCAGTACTTC. This codes for CASSPSVRLAGTYEQYF.

The rearrangement uses TRBV19 and TRBJ1-1; D gene ambiguous. Trimming took 5 bases from V and 4 from J, leaving 26 bases between them. The CDR3 spans 18 residues. The V gene's germline CDR1 is LNHDA and CDR2 SQIVND (reference sequence). CDR3 coding DNA: TGTGCCAGTAGTTTAATCTCGTCTTTAGGCCCCGGGAGCACTGAAGCTTTCTTT. As protein: CASSLISSLGPGSTEAFF.